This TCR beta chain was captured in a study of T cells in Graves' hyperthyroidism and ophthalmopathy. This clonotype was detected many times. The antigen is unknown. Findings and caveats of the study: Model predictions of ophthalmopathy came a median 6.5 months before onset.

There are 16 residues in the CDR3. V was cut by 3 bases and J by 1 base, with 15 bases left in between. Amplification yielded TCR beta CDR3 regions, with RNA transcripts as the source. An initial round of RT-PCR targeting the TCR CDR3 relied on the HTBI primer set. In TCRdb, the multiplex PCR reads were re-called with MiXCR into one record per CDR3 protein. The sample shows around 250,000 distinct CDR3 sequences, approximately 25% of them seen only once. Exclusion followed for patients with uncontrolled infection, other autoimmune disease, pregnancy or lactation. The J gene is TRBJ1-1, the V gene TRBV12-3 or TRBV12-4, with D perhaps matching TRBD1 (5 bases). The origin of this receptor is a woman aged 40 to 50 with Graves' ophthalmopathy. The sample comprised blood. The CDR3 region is CASSLDTLLRNTEAFF. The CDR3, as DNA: TGTGCCAGCAGTTTGGACACCCTCTTAAGGAACACTGAAGCTTTCTTT.